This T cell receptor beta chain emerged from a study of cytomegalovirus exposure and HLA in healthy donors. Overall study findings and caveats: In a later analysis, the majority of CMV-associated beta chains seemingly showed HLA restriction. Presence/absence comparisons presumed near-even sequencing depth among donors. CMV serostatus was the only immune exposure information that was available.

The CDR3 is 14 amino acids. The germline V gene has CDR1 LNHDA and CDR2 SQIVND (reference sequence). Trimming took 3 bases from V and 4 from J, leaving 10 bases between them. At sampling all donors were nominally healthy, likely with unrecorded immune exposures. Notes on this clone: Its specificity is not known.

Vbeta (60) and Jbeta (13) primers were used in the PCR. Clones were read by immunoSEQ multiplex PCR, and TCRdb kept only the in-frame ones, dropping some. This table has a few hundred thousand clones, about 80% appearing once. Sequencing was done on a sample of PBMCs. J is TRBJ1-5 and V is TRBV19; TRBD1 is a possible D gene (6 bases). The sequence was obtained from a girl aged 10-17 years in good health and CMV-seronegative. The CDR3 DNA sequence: TGTGCCAGTAGTATCGGGACACAGAATCAGCCCCAGCATTTT. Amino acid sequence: CASSIGTQNQPQHF.